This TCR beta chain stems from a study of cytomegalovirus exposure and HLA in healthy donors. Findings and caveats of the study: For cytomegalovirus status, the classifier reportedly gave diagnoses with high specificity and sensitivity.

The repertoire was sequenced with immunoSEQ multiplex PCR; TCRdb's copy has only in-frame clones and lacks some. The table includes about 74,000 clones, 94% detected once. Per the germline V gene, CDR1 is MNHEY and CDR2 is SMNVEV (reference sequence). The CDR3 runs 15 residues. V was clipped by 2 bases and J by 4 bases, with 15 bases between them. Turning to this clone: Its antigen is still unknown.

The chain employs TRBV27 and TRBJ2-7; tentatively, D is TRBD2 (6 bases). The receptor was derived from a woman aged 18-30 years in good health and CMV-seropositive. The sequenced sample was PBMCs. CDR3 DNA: TGTGCCAGCAGTTTAAGGTGGGACTCTAGGTACGAGCAGTACTTC. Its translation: CASSLRWDSRYEQYF.